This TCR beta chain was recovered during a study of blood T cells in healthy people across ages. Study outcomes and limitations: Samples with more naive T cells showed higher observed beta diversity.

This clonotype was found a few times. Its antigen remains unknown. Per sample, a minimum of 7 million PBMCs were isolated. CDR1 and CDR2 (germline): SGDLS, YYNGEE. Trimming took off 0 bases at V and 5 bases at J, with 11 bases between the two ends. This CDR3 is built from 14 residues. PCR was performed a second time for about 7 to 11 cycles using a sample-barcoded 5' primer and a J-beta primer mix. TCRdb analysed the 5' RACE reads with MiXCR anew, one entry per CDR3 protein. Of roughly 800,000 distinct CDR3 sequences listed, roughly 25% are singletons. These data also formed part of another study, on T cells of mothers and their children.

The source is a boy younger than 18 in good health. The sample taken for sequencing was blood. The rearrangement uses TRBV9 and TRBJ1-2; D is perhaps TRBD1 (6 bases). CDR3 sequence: CASSVEAGVYGYTF. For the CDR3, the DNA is TGTGCCAGCAGCGTAGAGGCAGGGGTATATGGCTACACCTTC.